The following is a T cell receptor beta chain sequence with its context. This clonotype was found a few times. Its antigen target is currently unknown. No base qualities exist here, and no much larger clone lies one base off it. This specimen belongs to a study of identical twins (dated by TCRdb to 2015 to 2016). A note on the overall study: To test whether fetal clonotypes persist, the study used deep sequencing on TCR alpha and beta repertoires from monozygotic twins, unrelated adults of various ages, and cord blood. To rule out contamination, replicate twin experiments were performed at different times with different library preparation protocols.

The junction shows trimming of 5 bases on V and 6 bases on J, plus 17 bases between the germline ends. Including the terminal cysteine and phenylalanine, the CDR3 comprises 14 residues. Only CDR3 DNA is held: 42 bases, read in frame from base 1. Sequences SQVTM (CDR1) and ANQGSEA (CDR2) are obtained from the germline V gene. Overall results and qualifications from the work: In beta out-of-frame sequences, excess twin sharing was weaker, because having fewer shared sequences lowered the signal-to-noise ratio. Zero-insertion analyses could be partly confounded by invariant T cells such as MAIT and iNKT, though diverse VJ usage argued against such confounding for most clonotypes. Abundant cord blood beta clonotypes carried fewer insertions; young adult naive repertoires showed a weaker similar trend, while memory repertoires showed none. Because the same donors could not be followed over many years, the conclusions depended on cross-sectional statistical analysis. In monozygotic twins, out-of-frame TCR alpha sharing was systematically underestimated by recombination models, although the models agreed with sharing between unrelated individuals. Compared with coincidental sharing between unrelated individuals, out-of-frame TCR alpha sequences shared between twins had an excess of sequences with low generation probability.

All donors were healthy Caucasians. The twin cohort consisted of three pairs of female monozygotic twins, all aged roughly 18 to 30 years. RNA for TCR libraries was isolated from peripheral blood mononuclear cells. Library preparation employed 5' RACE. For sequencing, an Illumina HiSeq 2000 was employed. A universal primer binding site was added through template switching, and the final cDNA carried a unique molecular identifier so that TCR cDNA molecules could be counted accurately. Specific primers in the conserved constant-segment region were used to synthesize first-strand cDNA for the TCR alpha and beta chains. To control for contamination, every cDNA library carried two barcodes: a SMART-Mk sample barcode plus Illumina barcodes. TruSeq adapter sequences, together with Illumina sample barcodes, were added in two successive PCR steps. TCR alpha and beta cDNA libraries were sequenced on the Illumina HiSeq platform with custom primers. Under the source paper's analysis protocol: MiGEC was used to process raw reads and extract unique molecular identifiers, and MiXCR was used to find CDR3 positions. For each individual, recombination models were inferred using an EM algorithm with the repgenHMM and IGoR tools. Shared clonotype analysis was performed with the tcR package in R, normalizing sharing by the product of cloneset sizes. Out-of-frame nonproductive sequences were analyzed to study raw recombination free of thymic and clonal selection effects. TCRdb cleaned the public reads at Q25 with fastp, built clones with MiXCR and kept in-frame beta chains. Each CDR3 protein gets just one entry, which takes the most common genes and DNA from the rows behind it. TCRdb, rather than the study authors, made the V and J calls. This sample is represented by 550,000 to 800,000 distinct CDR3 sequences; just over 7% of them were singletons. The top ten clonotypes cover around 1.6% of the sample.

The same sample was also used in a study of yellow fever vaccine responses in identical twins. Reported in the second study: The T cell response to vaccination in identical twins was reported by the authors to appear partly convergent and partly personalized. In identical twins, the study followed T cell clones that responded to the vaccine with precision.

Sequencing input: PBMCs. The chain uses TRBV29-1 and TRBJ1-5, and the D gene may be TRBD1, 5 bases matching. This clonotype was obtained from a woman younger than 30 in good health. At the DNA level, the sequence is TGCAGCGTTCGAGAGGTGGGGACCAGTCAGCCCCAGCATTTT. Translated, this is CSVREVGTSQPQHF.